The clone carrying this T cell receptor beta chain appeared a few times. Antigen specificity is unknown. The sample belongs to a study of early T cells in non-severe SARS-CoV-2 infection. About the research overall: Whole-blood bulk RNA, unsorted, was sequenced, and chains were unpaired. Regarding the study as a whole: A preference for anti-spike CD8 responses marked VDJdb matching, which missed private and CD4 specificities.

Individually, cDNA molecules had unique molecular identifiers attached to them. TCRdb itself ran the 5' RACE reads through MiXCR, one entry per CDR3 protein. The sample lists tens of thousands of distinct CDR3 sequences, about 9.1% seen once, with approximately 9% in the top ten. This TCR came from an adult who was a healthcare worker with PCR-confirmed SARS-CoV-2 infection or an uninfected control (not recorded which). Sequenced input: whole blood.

CDR3 region: CASSLVSRTGELFF. The CDR3 bases are TGTGCCAGCAGCTTAGTTTCCCGCACCGGGGAGCTGTTTTTT. The chain carries TRBV11-2 and TRBJ2-2, with D unclear. With 1 base removed from V and 4 bases from J, the gap between germline ends came to 7 bases. Germline values: CDR1 SGHAT, CDR2 FQNNGV. The CDR3 spans 14 residues.